This T cell receptor (beta chain) derives from a study of CD8 T cells in Susac syndrome. Study-wide results and caveats: It was acknowledged by the study that relatively few individuals were included in its TCR sequencing and HLA analysis.

Points on this clonotype: Its antigen is currently unknown.

Bulk CD8+ and CD4+ cells came from magnetic negative isolation; CD8+ TEMRA by FACS. RNA was extracted with the RNeasy kit, and a quantity of about 0.45 to 1 ug was reverse transcribed using random hexamers. The method of amplification for TCR beta CDR3 was immunoSEQ multiplex PCR, covering 54 Vbeta and 13 Jbeta. TCRdb itself ran the immunoSEQ multiplex PCR reads through MiXCR, one entry per CDR3 protein. The table shows just under 150,000 distinct CDR3 sequences, with approximately 95% occurring only once. What was sequenced was CD4+ T cells from PBMCs. This receptor was taken from a human donor in good health.

The chain's CDR3 is CASSYSRPGRALYTEAFF. The CDR3 coding sequence is TGTGCCAGCAGTTACTCAAGGCCAGGGAGAGCTCTTTACACTGAAGCTTTCTTT. V gene TRBV6-5 combines with J gene TRBJ1-1; a possible D gene is TRBD1 (5 bases). Germline CDR1 reads MNHEY; CDR2 reads SVGAGI. The CDR3 is 18 residues long. V was trimmed by 0 bases and J by 3 bases, leaving 20 bases between them.